This T cell receptor (beta chain) was found in a study of cytomegalovirus exposure and HLA in healthy donors. This CDR3 has 14 amino acids. V lost 1 base, J lost 6 bases, and 12 bases lay in between. Germline CDR1 reads SEHNR; CDR2 reads FQNEAQ (reference sequence). Healthy individuals who donated bone marrow served as the donors. The PCR contained 60 Vbeta and 13 Jbeta primers. The repertoire was sequenced with immunoSEQ multiplex PCR; TCRdb's copy has only in-frame clones and lacks some. Found here are 120,000 or so clones, approximately 80% of them singletons; the top ten hold about 2%. The chain recombines TRBV7-9 with TRBJ1-2; D not certain. This receptor was taken from a young man in good health and CMV-seronegative. Source material: PBMCs. CDR3 bases: TGTGCCAGCAGCTTAGTAGGGAGGACGGATGGCTACACCTTC. Translating gives CASSLVGRTDGYTF.